Listed here are 4 T cell receptor beta chains from one sample, sequenced in a study of blood T cells in healthy people across ages. Through a sample-barcoded 5' primer and a J-beta primer mix, a second PCR was run for roughly 6 to 12 cycles. TCRdb passed the 5' RACE reads through MiXCR, listing each CDR3 protein once. Of 600,000 or so distinct CDR3 sequences in the sample, around 48% are singletons; the top ten hold just under 25%. Sequences were obtained from blood. Receptors originate from a man at least 80 years old in good health.

This clonotype was detected a few times. In DNA form, the CDR3 reads TGTGCCAGCAGCGTAGTACTTAACACTGAAGCTTTCTTT. It codes for CASSVVLNTEAFF. The chain couples TRBV9 to TRBJ1-1; D gene unclear. V was shortened by 0 bases and J by 2 bases, with 5 bases between the two germline ends. CDR1 is SGDLS, CDR2 YYNGEE, per germline. This CDR3 region has 13 residues.

A few counts support this clonotype. The genes are TRBV2 and TRBJ2-7; 7 nucleotides agree with TRBD1. This CDR3 region has 16 residues. With 5 bases clipped from V and 6 bases from J, the junction kept 16 bases outside the gene matches. Germline loops: CDR1 SNHLY, CDR2 FYNNEI. The CDR3 here is CASSTSATGYGSEQYF. CDR3 nucleotide sequence: TGTGCCAGCAGTACCTCAGCGACAGGGTACGGGTCCGAGCAGTACTTC. Together with reference TRBV2 and TRBJ2-7, the CDR3 gives the full variable domain: EPEVTQTPSHQVTQMGQEVILRCVPISNHLYFYWYRQILGQKVEFLVSFYNNEISEKSEIFDDQFSVERPDGSNFTLKIRSTKLEDSAMYFCASSTSATGYGSEQYFGPGTRLTVT.

The chain carries TRBV7-9 and TRBJ2-3; 8 positions agree with TRBD2. V trimming: 4 bases; J trimming: 11 bases; junction bases outside the gene matches: 17. Germline V lookup: CDR1 SEHNR, CDR2 FQNEAQ (reference sequence). The CDR3 loop spans 16 amino acids. CDR3 bases: TGTGCCAGCAGCTCCCCACCGACCGGACTAGCTCAGTTGCAGTATTTT. Its protein is CASSSPPTGLAQLQYF.

This sequence joins TRBV10-3 and TRBJ2-5; the D is unclear. CDR1 is ENHRY, CDR2 SYGVKD, per germline. This CDR3 has 15 residues. V gave up 4 bases and J gave up 0 bases, with 12 bases separating them. The chain's CDR3 is CAISAGQNYQETQYF. CDR3 DNA sequence: TGTGCCATCAGTGCTGGGCAGAACTACCAAGAGACCCAGTACTTC.